This T cell receptor (beta chain) is from a study of human T cells and chemical hapten exposure. Study-wide points: Having alopecia, donors may respond immunologically unlike healthy people.

Indicated time point: pre-sensitization, week 0. Treatment specified: therapeutic diphenylcyclopropenone sensitization with weekly scalp DPC. Per the authors' pipeline: Counts of TCRs in each sample centred on a median of around 96,000 and extended from roughly 25,000 to 750,000. TCRdb reanalysed the RACE reads using MiXCR and keeps one entry per CDR3 protein. What appears here as the V and J calls and clone size reflects TCRdb's work, not the paper's. The sample comprises around 56,000 distinct CDR3 sequences, more than 8% of which are singletons, and approximately 9.9% rests with the top ten. Regarding this clonotype: Its specificity is unknown.

The TCR comes from a man aged 40-49 years with alopecia areata. Some clones in this sample may be carry-over from other donors' samples. The sample in question was whole blood, obtained in connection with sensitization to the hapten diphenylcyclopropenone (DPC).

In DNA form, the CDR3 reads TGTGCCAGTAGACAACAGGGTTCTAGCAATCAGCCCCAGCATTTT. It specifies CASRQQGSSNQPQHF. The V and J genes are TRBV19 and TRBJ1-5; possible D gene TRBD1, 6 bases. The CDR3 totals 15 residues. Trimming left V 6 bases short and J 0 bases short, with 12 bases between. Germline CDR1 reads LNHDA; CDR2 reads SQIVND (reference sequence).